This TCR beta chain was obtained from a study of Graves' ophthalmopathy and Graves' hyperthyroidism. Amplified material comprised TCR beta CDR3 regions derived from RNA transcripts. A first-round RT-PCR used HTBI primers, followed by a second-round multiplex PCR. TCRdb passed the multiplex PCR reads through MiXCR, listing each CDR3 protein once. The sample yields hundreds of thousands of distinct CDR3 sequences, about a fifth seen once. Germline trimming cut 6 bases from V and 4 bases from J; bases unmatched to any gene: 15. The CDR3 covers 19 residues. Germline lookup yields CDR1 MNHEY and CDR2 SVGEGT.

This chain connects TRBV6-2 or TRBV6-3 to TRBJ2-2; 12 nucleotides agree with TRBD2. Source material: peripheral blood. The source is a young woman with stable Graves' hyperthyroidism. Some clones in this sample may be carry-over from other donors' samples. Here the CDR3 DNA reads TGTGCCAGCAGAGCAAACGATGGGACTAGCGGGTACGGCACCGGGGAGCTGTTTTTT. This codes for CASRANDGTSGYGTGELFF.